This TCR beta chain was found in a study of cytotoxic CD8 clonotypes in ibrutinib-treated CLL. Clones were sequenced by immunoSEQ multiplex PCR, and TCRdb holds only the in-frame ones, with some missing. The table has about 5,500 clones, 68% seen once; the top ten hold roughly two fifths. This CDR3 is 15 amino acids long. V was trimmed by 0 bases and J by 0 bases, leaving 9 bases between them. The germline gives CDR1 SGHKS, CDR2 YYEKEE (reference sequence). Sample: PBMCs, taken before ibrutinib treatment. This sequence was found in a human donor with chronic lymphocytic leukemia. The V call is TRBV5-5, the J call TRBJ1-2; D call uncertain. The CDR3 region has the DNA TGTGCCAGCAGCTTGGACGGCACCCCTAACTATGGCTACACCTTC. Amino acids: CASSLDGTPNYGYTF. The whole variable domain, remainder taken from reference TRBV5-5 and TRBJ1-2, is DAGVTQSPTHLIKTRGQQVTLRCSPISGHKSVSWYQQVLGQGPQFIFQYYEKEERGRGNFPDRFSARQFPNYSSELNVNALLLGDSALYLCASSLDGTPNYGYTFGSGTRLTVV.